The next 26 T cell receptor beta chains were all read from a single sample in a study of blood T cell repertoires in COVID-19. Method: immunoSEQ multiplex PCR; TCRdb's copy keeps in-frame clones and lacks some. This table holds over 400,000 clones, around 85% found once. Input material: PBMCs or T cells enriched from blood (not recorded which). Receptors were obtained from a woman aged 55-70 years who had recovered from COVID-19.

The J gene is TRBJ1-6, the V gene TRBV3-1 (or the pseudogene TRBV3-2); possible D gene TRBD1, 5 bases. Trimming shortened V by 2 bases and J by 7 bases, and 15 bases separated the two germline ends. From germline, CDR1 is LGHDT and CDR2 YNNKEL (reference sequence). The CDR3 totals 16 residues. The CDR3 here is CASSQTGSRYNSPLHF. CDR3 DNA sequence: TGTGCCAGCAGCCAAACAGGTTCCCGATACAATTCACCCCTCCACTTT.

This chain joins TRBV6-1 and TRBJ2-1; TRBD1 matches at 9 bases. This CDR3 has 16 amino acids. The V gene's germline CDR1 is MNHNS and CDR2 SASEGT. The V gene end was trimmed by 4 bases and the J gene end by 8 bases; junction bases not matched to a gene: 12. The CDR3 coding sequence is TGTGCCAGCAGTGTAGTTGACAGGGGGGGAATCGATGAGCAGTTCTTC. It translates to CASSVVDRGGIDEQFF.

The chain recombines TRBV7-9 with TRBJ2-5; possibly TRBD1 for D (7 bases). The CDR3 runs 15 residues. Trimming removed 3 bases at V and 0 bases at J, with 11 bases between. Germline V lookup: CDR1 SEHNR, CDR2 FQNEAQ (reference sequence). CDR3 residues: CASSFGGTDQETQYF. The CDR3 nucleotides are TGTGCCAGCAGCTTTGGGGGGACAGACCAAGAGACCCAGTACTTC.

This clone was seen a few times. Other DNA variants within this sample encode the same CDR3. The V gene is TRBV12-3 or TRBV12-4, the J gene TRBJ1-5; D gene ambiguous. This CDR3 region has 13 residues. With 1 base removed from V and 7 bases from J, the gap between germline ends came to 8 bases. DNA of the CDR3: TGTGCCAGCAGTTTAGAAAGAGGCCAGCCCCAGCATTTT. Translated: CASSLERGQPQHF.

This clone was counted once. The chain has TRBV11-2 and TRBJ2-1; tentative D call: TRBD2 (5 bases). Germline values: CDR1 SGHAT, CDR2 FQNNGV. V was pared by 5 bases and J by 2 bases, with 13 bases between. This CDR3 is 15 amino acids long. Here the CDR3 reads CASSLIAGAYNEQFF. The CDR3 DNA reads TGTGCCAGCAGCCTAATCGCCGGGGCCTACAATGAGCAGTTCTTC. Full variable domain (outside the CDR3, taken from reference TRBV11-2 and TRBJ2-1): EAGVAQSPRYKIIEKRQSVAFWCNPISGHATLYWYQQILGQGPKLLIQFQNNGVVDDSQLPKDRFSAERLKGVDSTLKIQPAKLEDSAVYLCASSLIAGAYNEQFFGPGTRLTVL.

The rearrangement links TRBV5-1 to TRBJ1-5; 7 bases align to TRBD1. The CDR3 is made up of 14 amino acids. The V gene end was trimmed by 4 bases and the J gene end by 8 bases; junction bases not matched to a gene: 9. The germline CDR1 and CDR2 sequences are SGHRS and YFSETQ. The CDR3 nucleotides are TGCGCCAGCAGCAAAACGACAGGGAGCAAGCCCCAGCATTTT. Protein: CASSKTTGSKPQHF.

The chain's CDR3 is CASSLVGTEYNEQFF. CDR3 nucleotides: TGCGCCAGCAGCTTGGTAGGGACAGAATACAATGAGCAGTTCTTC. The rearrangement links TRBV5-1 to TRBJ2-1; TRBD1 aligns across 7 bases. Germline V gene lookup returns CDR1 SGHRS and CDR2 YFSETQ. The CDR3 is 15 residues long. The junction had 4 bases not matched to a gene; V was cut back by 0 bases and J by 4 bases.

This chain connects TRBV5-1 to TRBJ2-5, with D possibly matching TRBD2 (6 bases). V was pared by 4 bases and J by 5 bases, with 21 bases between. From germline, CDR1 is SGHRS and CDR2 YFSETQ. The length of the CDR3 is 16 residues. CDR3: CASSDTSSGTGETQYF. The DNA for the CDR3 is TGCGCCAGCAGCGATACTAGCTCGGGGACTGGGGAGACCCAGTACTTC.

The chain couples TRBV4-2 to TRBJ2-2; 7 positions agree with TRBD2. The V gene's germline CDR1 is LGHNA and CDR2 YNFKEQ. The ends lost 0 bases at V and 7 bases at J; junction bases unmatched: 2. This CDR3 has 14 amino acids. The CDR3 sequence is CASSQEAGHGELFF. The CDR3 region has the DNA TGTGCCAGCAGCCAAGAAGCGGGGCACGGGGAGCTGTTTTTT.

The gene calls are TRBV14 and TRBJ1-2, with 9 positions matching TRBD1. V lost 4 bases, J lost 6 bases, and 3 bases stayed unmatched. CDR1 is SGHDN, CDR2 FVKESK, per germline. The CDR3 contains 13 residues. The CDR3 DNA sequence: TGTGCCAGCAGCCCGGGACAGGGCCATGGCTACACCTTC. It specifies CASSPGQGHGYTF.

The chain has TRBV5-1 and TRBJ1-1; D perhaps matches TRBD1 (5 bases). V lost 0 bases and J lost 6, with 9 bases in between. This CDR3 spans 13 amino acids. The V gene's germline CDR1 is SGHRS and CDR2 YFSETQ. This chain's CDR3 is CASSLDRGSEAFF. DNA of the CDR3: TGCGCCAGCAGCTTGGATAGGGGCTCTGAAGCTTTCTTT.

With regard to this clone: The same CDR3 can be traced to other DNA sequences in this sample. The chain links TRBV12-3 or TRBV12-4 to TRBJ1-6; D remains unclear. V was cut by 1 base and J by 7 bases, with 5 bases left in between. There are 13 residues in the CDR3. This chain's CDR3 is CASSLDGNSPLHF. In nucleotides, the CDR3 is TGTGCCAGCAGTTTAGATGGCAATTCACCCCTCCACTTT.

The genes are TRBV5-1 and TRBJ2-2, with D tentatively TRBD2 (5 bases). CDR3 length: 15 residues. Germline CDR1 is SGHRS and CDR2 is YFSETQ. Trimming took 0 bases from V and 8 from J, leaving 14 bases between them. The CDR3, as DNA: TGCGCCAGCAGCTTGGCCACGGGGATTGGTGGGGAGCTGTTTTTT. Encoded protein: CASSLATGIGGELFF.

The chain has TRBV7-9 and TRBJ2-7, with D unclear. This CDR3 region has 12 residues. The germline V and J ends were trimmed by 7 bases and 5 bases, with 12 bases remaining between them. Germline CDR1 is SEHNR and CDR2 is FQNEAQ (reference sequence). Here the CDR3 reads CASTFQFDEQYF. In DNA, the CDR3 is TGTGCCAGCACGTTTCAGTTCGACGAGCAGTACTTC. The whole variable domain, filled in from reference TRBV7-9 and TRBJ2-7, reads DTGVSQNPRHKITKRGQNVTFRCDPISEHNRLYWYRQTLGQGPEFLTYFQNEAQLEKSRLLSDRFSAERPKGSFSTLEIQRTEQGDSAMYLCASTFQFDEQYFGPGTRLTVT.

The genes are TRBV4-2 and TRBJ2-7; TRBD1 might be the D (6 bases). CDR3 size: 16 residues. Germline CDR1 LGHNA, CDR2 YNFKEQ. V was trimmed by 3 bases and J by 2 bases, leaving 17 bases between them. CDR3 amino acids: CASSQDGNRAPYEQYF. The CDR3 DNA reads TGTGCCAGCAGCCAGGATGGGAACAGGGCCCCCTACGAGCAGTACTTC.

The V gene is TRBV5-1, the J gene TRBJ1-2; TRBD1 aligns across 7 bases. V was pared by 1 base and J by 4 bases, with 1 base of the junction left unmatched. Looked up from germline, CDR1 is SGHRS and CDR2 is YFSETQ. The CDR3 sequence is 13 residues long. CDR3 in DNA: TGCGCCAGCAGCTTGCCAGGGGGCTATGGCTACACCTTC. Its translation: CASSLPGGYGYTF.

V and J are TRBV23-1 and TRBJ1-4; 8 bases match TRBD1. TRBV23-1 has ORF status, its function being uncertain. The J segment lost 0 bases and the V segment lost 7 bases, leaving 10 bases of the junction unmatched. This CDR3 contains 17 residues. The DNA for the CDR3 is TGCGCCAGCACTTCGACACCGGGACAGGCAACTAATGAAAAACTGTTTTTT. This codes for CASTSTPGQATNEKLFF.

The chain uses TRBV30 and TRBJ2-3; D may be TRBD2 (6 bases). CDR1 and CDR2 from the germline V gene are GTSNPN and SVGIG (reference sequence). The CDR3 is 13 amino acids. Trimming removed 5 bases at V and 6 bases at J, with 15 bases between. This chain's CDR3 is CAWSYGEVDTQYF. The DNA of the CDR3 is TGTGCCTGGTCCTACGGGGAGGTGGATACGCAGTATTTT.

The V call is TRBV6-1, the J call TRBJ1-6; the match to TRBD1 covers 9 bases. Germline CDR1 reads MNHNS; CDR2 reads SASEGT. This CDR3 spans 17 amino acids. Unmatched junction bases numbered 10, after V lost 5 bases and J lost 5 bases. CDR3 residues: CASSKDRGALNNSPLHF. The CDR3 nucleotides read TGTGCCAGCAGTAAAGACAGGGGGGCTCTGAATAATTCACCCCTCCACTTT.

The V call is TRBV7-8, the J call TRBJ1-2; TRBD1 matches at 9 bases. The germline gives CDR1 SGHVS, CDR2 FQNEAQ. The length of the CDR3 is 13 residues. With V trimmed by 5 bases and J by 6 bases, 4 bases remained unmatched. The CDR3 sequence: CASSPGQGHGYTF. The CDR3 coding sequence is TGTGCCAGCAGCCCAGGACAGGGGCATGGCTACACCTTC.

This chain uses TRBV7-2 with TRBJ2-3, with 9 bases lining up with TRBD1. The CDR3 covers 15 residues. Germline-derived CDR1 and CDR2 are SGHTA and FQGNSA. V shed 4 bases, J shed 1 base, and the junction held 3 bases outside the gene matches. The CDR3 bases are TGTGCCAGCAGCTACAGGACAGGGGGCACAGATACGCAGTATTTT. Amino acid sequence: CASSYRTGGTDTQYF.

This chain links TRBV27 with TRBJ1-1; the match to TRBD1 covers 7 bases. V lost 4 bases to trimming and J lost 1 base; unmatched junction nucleotides: 6. In germline, CDR1 is MNHEY, CDR2 SMNVEV (reference sequence). The CDR3 covers 15 residues. CDR3 in amino acids: CASSSVQGPNTEAFF. The CDR3 bases are TGTGCCAGCAGTTCCGTACAGGGGCCGAACACTGAAGCTTTCTTT.

V and J are TRBV6-1 and TRBJ2-7; D is possibly TRBD1 (6 bases). CDR1 and CDR2 (germline): MNHNS, SASEGT. The CDR3 sequence is 14 residues long. V was trimmed by 6 bases and J by 6 bases, leaving 18 bases between them. The CDR3, as DNA: TGTGCCAGCAGACTCCAGGGGTCTTCTGGCGAGCAGTACTTC. This gives the protein CASRLQGSSGEQYF.

This clone was seen just once. The chain combines TRBV2 with TRBJ1-5, with 7 bases lining up with TRBD1. The V gene's germline CDR1 is SNHLY and CDR2 FYNNEI. V dropped 6 bases and J dropped 0; count of bases not matched to a gene: 8. The CDR3 has 16 residues. This CDR3 is CASSDPGQNSNQPQHF. DNA of the CDR3: TGTGCCAGCAGCGATCCGGGACAGAATAGCAATCAGCCCCAGCATTTT.

Concerning this clone itself: At the DNA level, this CDR3 is encoded by other sequences in the same sample as well. V gene TRBV5-4 combines with J gene TRBJ1-1; possible D gene TRBD1, 5 bases. Germline loops: CDR1 SGHNT, CDR2 YYREEE (reference sequence). V gave up 0 bases and J gave up 2 bases, with 8 bases separating them. The CDR3 extends over 14 amino acids. DNA of the CDR3: TGTGCCAGCAGCTTGGGCGGGGGTAACACTGAAGCTTTCTTT. This translates into CASSLGGGNTEAFF.

This chain connects TRBV6-6 to TRBJ1-5; possible D gene TRBD1, 6 bases. Germline V gives CDR1 MNHNY, CDR2 SVGAGI (reference sequence). This CDR3 spans 15 amino acids. Trimming took 8 bases from V and 3 from J, leaving 17 bases between them. CDR3 region: CASLRWGQLNQPQHF. The CDR3 nucleotides read TGTGCCAGCTTACGTTGGGGGCAGCTCAATCAGCCCCAGCATTTT.